This TCR beta chain was sequenced in a study of T-cell memory formation after mild COVID-19. This clonotype has just a few counts. The antigen remains unidentified. The germline CDR1 and CDR2 sequences are MNHEY and SVGEGT. The CDR3 consists of 19 residues. The V segment lost 4 bases and the J segment 3 bases; nucleotides outside the gene matches: 18. From the 5' RACE reads, TCRdb called clonotypes with MiXCR, one entry per CDR3 protein. The sample includes about 180,000 distinct CDR3 sequences, under 20% of them seen just once. Study-wide results and caveats: CD4/CD8 balance characterized clones contracting day 15 to 85, and CD4+ skew characterized later expanders.

The chain uses TRBV6-2 or TRBV6-3 and TRBJ1-5; TRBD1 matches at 7 bases. The clonotype originates from a man younger than 30 who had mild COVID-19 (a few samples of this study predate the infection). Cell type and time point are not known. The sequenced sample consisted of PBMCs or a T cell subset sorted from them (not recorded which). Here the CDR3 reads CASSSPLQGGSHYNQPQHF. The CDR3 bases are TGTGCCAGCAGTTCTCCACTCCAGGGGGGATCCCATTACAATCAGCCCCAGCATTTT.